Listed here are 12 T cell receptor beta chains from one sample, sequenced in a study of blood T cell repertoires in COVID-19. Libraries were prepared by immunoSEQ multiplex PCR; TCRdb keeps only in-frame clonotypes and omits some of them. The top ten hold roughly 5.9% of the sample, which has roughly 98,000 clones, 80% to 95% seen once. Sequencing input: peripheral blood. All receptors derive from a woman aged 60 to 75 with active COVID-19.

The V and J genes are TRBV20-1 and TRBJ2-7; D is unclear. Germline-derived CDR1 and CDR2 are DFQATT and SNEGSKA (reference sequence). CDR3 length: 11 amino acids. The V gene lost 3 bases and the J gene lost 3 bases, with 6 bases spanning the gap. CDR3 bases: TGCAGTGCTAGGAACAGCTACGAGCAGTACTTC. Its translation: CSARNSYEQYF.

The chain recombines TRBV19 with TRBJ2-4; 14 bases fit TRBD2. With 4 bases clipped from V and 5 bases from J, the junction kept 4 bases outside the gene matches. Germline V gene sequence: CDR1 LNHDA, CDR2 SQIVND (reference sequence). The CDR3 length is 16 residues. CDR3 bases: TGTGCCAGTAGTAAGACTAGCGGGAGGGCAGAAAACATTCAGTACTTC. As protein: CASSKTSGRAENIQYF.

The V and J genes are TRBV28 and TRBJ1-2; 7 nucleotides agree with TRBD1. This CDR3 is 15 amino acids long. Germline V lookup: CDR1 MDHEN, CDR2 SYDVKM. Trimming removed 3 bases from V and 4 bases from J; junction bases left unmatched: 8. The CDR3 spells CASSLMTGPIYGYTF. The CDR3 bases are TGTGCCAGCAGTTTGATGACAGGGCCAATCTATGGCTACACCTTC.

The chain joins TRBV7-2 to TRBJ1-2; a weak D match, TRBD1 (5 bases). Trimming took 3 bases from V and 4 from J, leaving 18 bases between them. The CDR3 is 16 amino acids. Looked up from germline, CDR1 is SGHTA and CDR2 is FQGNSA. CDR3 sequence (DNA): TGTGCCAGCAGCTTGTCGGCAGGGAAGTCGGGCTATGGCTACACCTTC. Translated: CASSLSAGKSGYGYTF.

This chain links TRBV5-1 with TRBJ2-5; D uncertain. This CDR3 region has 13 residues. CDR1 and CDR2 (germline): SGHRS, YFSETQ. Deletions cut 2 bases from V and 4 bases from J, with 9 bases between. The CDR3 nucleotides are TGCGCCAGCAGCTTTGGGCCAGGAGAGACCCAGTACTTC. This translates into CASSFGPGETQYF.

This chain links TRBV7-2 with TRBJ1-1; D might be TRBD1 (6 bases). CDR3 length: 13 amino acids. V dropped 5 bases and J dropped 7 bases, with 14 bases sitting between them. The germline CDR1 and CDR2 sequences are SGHTA and FQGNSA. CDR3 sequence: CASSLGQKFEAFF. As DNA, the CDR3 is TGTGCCAGCAGCCTCGGACAGAAGTTTGAAGCTTTCTTT.

The V call is TRBV19, the J call TRBJ1-6, with no clear D. This CDR3 contains 13 residues. V lost 0 bases and J lost 7, with 4 bases in between. The germline CDR1 and CDR2 sequences are LNHDA and SQIVND (reference sequence). The DNA of the CDR3 is TGTGCCAGTAGTATAGAAGAGAATTCACCCCTCCACTTT. It yields the protein CASSIEENSPLHF.

V and J are TRBV11-3 and TRBJ2-3; TRBD2 might be the D (6 bases). CDR1 is SGHNT and CDR2 is YENEEA in the germline V gene. V dropped 1 base and J dropped 1 base, with 9 bases sitting between them. This CDR3 has 15 residues. Written as DNA, the CDR3 is TGTGCCAGCAGCTTAGGTAGACTAGGCACAGATACGCAGTATTTT. Residues: CASSLGRLGTDTQYF.

The table lists this clone with a count of one. The chain has TRBV19 and TRBJ1-5; no definite D call. The CDR3 is 15 residues long. The germline gives CDR1 LNHDA, CDR2 SQIVND (reference sequence). V dropped 5 bases and J dropped 1 base, with 12 bases sitting between them. DNA for the CDR3: TGTGCCAGTAGTCCCTCTTGGGCCAGCAATCAGCCCCAGCATTTT. It yields the protein CASSPSWASNQPQHF.

J is TRBJ1-5 and V is TRBV19; 9 nucleotides agree with TRBD1. Per the germline V gene, CDR1 is LNHDA and CDR2 is SQIVND (reference sequence). Losses at the gene ends were 9 bases for V and 2 bases for J; bases not matched to a gene: 8. The CDR3 extends over 15 amino acids. The DNA for the CDR3 is TGTGCCAGCACCCGGGACAGGGCGGGCAATCAGCCCCAGCATTTT. The encoded protein is CASTRDRAGNQPQHF.

The chain combines TRBV11-2 with TRBJ2-3, with 7 bases lining up with TRBD1. The germline CDR1 and CDR2 sequences are SGHAT and FQNNGV. CDR3 length: 17 amino acids. Trimming cost V 4 bases and J 0 bases; bases outside gene matches: 10. The CDR3 bases are TGTGCCAGCAGCTCGAGAGGGACAGCCACTAGCACAGATACGCAGTATTTT. It is translated as CASSSRGTATSTDTQYF.

The genes are TRBV4-1 and TRBJ1-6; TRBD1 is a possible D gene (6 bases). The CDR3 length is 15 residues. Germline CDR1 and CDR2: MGHRA and YSYEKL. With 1 base removed from V and 10 bases from J, the gap between germline ends came to 14 bases. The CDR3 reads CASSQVQGSASPLHF. CDR3 sequence (DNA): TGCGCCAGCAGCCAAGTCCAGGGGTCGGCCTCACCCCTCCACTTT.